The clone carrying this T cell receptor beta chain was counted a few times. Per the authors' pipeline: Amplification of reference gene primers provided the estimated nucleated cell counts. TCRdb's copy holds only in-frame clones and misses some; the assay was immunoSEQ multiplex PCR. The V and J calls and the clone size are those of that table, but D and trimming were determined from the DNA. The sample has fewer than 100,000 clones, roughly 80% seen once; the top ten hold 24%. J gave up 2 bases and V 1 base, and 19 bases lay outside the gene matches. The CDR3 covers 20 residues. Germline V CDR1 and CDR2: MNHEY, SVGEGT. The record originates from a study of blood T cell repertoires in COVID-19.

The TCR comes from a human donor in a cohort sampled during active COVID-19. The chain joins TRBV6-2 or TRBV6-3 to TRBJ2-5; 7 positions agree with TRBD1. Sequencing was performed on peripheral blood. Here the CDR3 DNA reads TGTGCCAGCAGTTACTTGTTGGTGGTGAGGGGGCGCGAGGGACAAGAGACCCAGTACTTC. Protein: CASSYLLVVRGREGQETQYF.